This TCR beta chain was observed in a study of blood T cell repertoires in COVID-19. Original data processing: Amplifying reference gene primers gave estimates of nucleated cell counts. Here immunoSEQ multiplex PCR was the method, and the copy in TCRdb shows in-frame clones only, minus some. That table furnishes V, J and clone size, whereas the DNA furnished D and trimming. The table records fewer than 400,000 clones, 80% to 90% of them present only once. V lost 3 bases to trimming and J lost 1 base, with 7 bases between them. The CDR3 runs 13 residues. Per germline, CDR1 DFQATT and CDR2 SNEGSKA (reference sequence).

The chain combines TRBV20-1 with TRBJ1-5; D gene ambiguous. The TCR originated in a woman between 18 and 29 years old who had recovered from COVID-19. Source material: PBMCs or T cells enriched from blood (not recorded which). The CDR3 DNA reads TGCAGTGCTAGTACGGTGAGCAATCAGCCCCAGCATTTT. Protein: CSASTVSNQPQHF.